The sequence of this T cell receptor (beta chain) was determined in a study of response to subunit inactivated influenza vaccine. Findings and caveats of the study: Each seasonal influenza vaccination recruits few new T cells, the authors suggested.

TCRdb re-analysed the RT-PCR reads in MiXCR, keeping a single row per CDR3 protein. Here the sample spans over 650,000 distinct CDR3 sequences, about a fifth being singletons. This clonotype was counted between two and nine times. The antigen remains undetermined. J lost 10 bases, V lost 2 bases, and 7 bases had no gene match. Germline CDR1 SNHLY, CDR2 FYNNEI. CDR3 length equals 15 residues. This TCR derives from a man between 45 and 60 years old who received an inactivated influenza vaccine. The sequencing here drew on PBMCs from blood, taken roughly 5 days after vaccination. The rearrangement joins TRBV2 to TRBJ2-1, with TRBD2 identical over 11 bases. The DNA of the CDR3 is TGTGCCAGCAGTGAAAATCTAGCGGGAGGCAGGGAGCAGTTCTTC. Residues: CASSENLAGGREQFF.